The 15 T cell receptor beta chains presented below share a single source sample, sequenced in a study of blood T cell repertoires in COVID-19. Clones were sequenced by immunoSEQ multiplex PCR, and TCRdb holds only the in-frame ones, with some missing. Of more than 150,000 clones listed, roughly 80% were seen once; the top ten hold roughly 12%. The sequenced material came from peripheral blood. These receptors were taken from a woman of 80 years or more with COVID-19, enrolled during active disease.

The CDR3 loop reads CASSIGFGGRRETQYF. DNA of the CDR3: TGTGCCAGTAGTATCGGGTTTGGAGGGAGACGTGAGACCCAGTACTTC. V is TRBV19 and J is TRBJ2-5; maybe TRBD2 (6 bases). Per the germline V gene, CDR1 is LNHDA and CDR2 is SQIVND (reference sequence). Trimming took off 3 bases at V and 5 bases at J, with 19 bases between the two ends. This CDR3 is 16 amino acids long.

This clone has only one observation. This CDR3 reads CASSPDRGPLTDTQYF. Written as DNA, the CDR3 is TGCGCCAGCAGCCCGGACAGGGGGCCTCTCACAGATACGCAGTATTTT. The rearrangement joins TRBV5-1 to TRBJ2-3, with 11 nucleotides matching TRBD1. The J segment lost 2 bases and the V segment lost 4 bases, leaving 6 bases of the junction unmatched. CDR3 length: 16 amino acids. CDR1 is SGHRS, CDR2 YFSETQ, per germline.

The chain joins TRBV11-2 to TRBJ1-2; 7 bases match TRBD1. CDR3 length: 14 residues. Germline values: CDR1 SGHAT, CDR2 FQNNGV. With V trimmed by 4 bases and J by 7 bases, 9 bases remained unmatched. The CDR3 region has the DNA TGTGCCAGCAGCTCCGGAGGGGGCATCGGTGGCTACACCTTC. Protein sequence: CASSSGGGIGGYTF.

The V call is TRBV6-1, the J call TRBJ1-1; D perhaps matches TRBD1 (6 bases). This CDR3 has 15 residues. Per germline, CDR1 MNHNS and CDR2 SASEGT. V shed 2 bases and J shed 4 bases, with 14 bases lying between them. The CDR3 DNA reads as TGTGCCAGCAGTGAAATGGACAGCTGGAGCACTGAAGCTTTCTTT. Translated: CASSEMDSWSTEAFF.

This clone was detected only a few times. The chain combines TRBV20-1 with TRBJ2-1, with D possibly TRBD1 on 5 matching bases. CDR1 and CDR2 from the germline V gene are DFQATT and SNEGSKA (reference sequence). With 8 bases removed from V and 7 bases from J, the gap between germline ends came to 12 bases. The length of the CDR3 is 11 residues. The CDR3 loop is CSRWAGNEQFF. Written as DNA, the CDR3 is TGCAGTAGGTGGGCAGGGAATGAGCAGTTCTTC.

A single count supports this clone. This chain joins TRBV2 and TRBJ2-7, with D possibly matching TRBD1 (5 bases). CDR1 and CDR2 (germline): SNHLY, FYNNEI. The CDR3 spans 15 residues. Trimming left V 8 bases short and J 5 bases short, with 22 bases between. CDR3 nucleotide sequence: TGTGCCAGCTCGGTTCATCCCCAGGGTTCAGACGAGCAGTACTTC. Translating it yields CASSVHPQGSDEQYF.

This clone occurred once. The genes are TRBV5-1 and TRBJ2-1; unclear D gene. V lost 0 bases to trimming and J lost 2 bases, with 9 bases between them. Germline CDR1 and CDR2: SGHRS and YFSETQ. This CDR3 contains 15 residues. In DNA, the CDR3 is TGCGCCAGCAGCTTGGAACTTGCAACCTACAATGAGCAGTTCTTC. It is translated as CASSLELATYNEQFF.

This clone showed up just once. This chain links TRBV12-3 or TRBV12-4 with TRBJ1-1, with no clear D. The CDR3 is 12 amino acids. The V end lost 2 bases, the J end lost 3 bases, and 4 bases lay between the germline ends. The CDR3 spells CASSLPYTEAFF. The CDR3 nucleotides read TGTGCCAGCAGTTTACCTTACACTGAAGCTTTCTTT.

V gene TRBV7-6 combines with J gene TRBJ1-4; D is perhaps TRBD1 (6 bases). The CDR3 contains 17 residues. V lost 5 bases to trimming and J lost 0 bases, with 16 bases between them. The germline CDR1 and CDR2 sequences are SGHVS and FNYEAQ. The CDR3 loop is CASSRGAGEATNEKLFF. In nucleotides, the CDR3 is TGTGCCAGCAGCCGGGGGGCAGGGGAGGCAACTAATGAAAAACTGTTTTTT.

This rearrangement joins TRBV12-3 or TRBV12-4 to TRBJ1-2; the D gene is possibly TRBD1 (5 bases). This CDR3 contains 12 residues. The germline V and J ends were trimmed by 5 bases and 7 bases, with 11 bases remaining between them. CDR3 in amino acids: CASSPQGGGYTF. The CDR3 bases are TGTGCCAGCAGTCCTCAGGGAGGTGGCTACACCTTC.

The rearrangement joins TRBV28 to TRBJ2-5; TRBD2 matches 12 bases. The germline CDR1 and CDR2 sequences are MDHEN and SYDVKM. With 4 bases clipped from V and 5 bases from J, the junction kept 5 bases outside the gene matches. The CDR3 runs to 15 residues. The CDR3 region has the DNA TGTGCCAGCAGTTCGCTAGCGGGAGGGGGGGAGACCCAGTACTTC. This gives the protein CASSSLAGGGETQYF.

This clone was counted only a few times. The V call is TRBV13, the J call TRBJ1-5; D is unresolved. Per germline, CDR1 PRHDT and CDR2 FYEKMQ (reference sequence). V lost 0 bases and J lost 6, with 6 bases in between. The CDR3 is 13 residues long. CDR3 nucleotide sequence: TGTGCCAGCAGCTTAGGGTTCGGTCAGCCCCAGCATTTT. This translates into CASSLGFGQPQHF.

This chain connects TRBV7-2 to TRBJ2-1, with 7 positions matching TRBD2. Losses at the gene ends were 3 bases for V and 6 bases for J; bases not matched to a gene: 2. This CDR3 is built from 13 residues. The germline CDR1 and CDR2 sequences are SGHTA and FQGNSA. The CDR3 protein is CASSLRGGNEQFF. DNA for the CDR3: TGTGCCAGCAGCTTGCGCGGGGGCAATGAGCAGTTCTTC.

In this sample, this clone turned up a few times. The J gene is TRBJ1-1, the V gene TRBV7-9, with 8 bases aligning to TRBD1. CDR1 is SEHNR and CDR2 is FQNEAQ in the germline V gene (reference sequence). J was trimmed by 0 bases and V by 5 bases; bases with no gene match: 5. This CDR3 is built from 15 residues. The CDR3 nucleotides are TGTGCCAGCAGCCACAGGGGGAATGTGAACACTGAAGCTTTCTTT. Translating gives CASSHRGNVNTEAFF.

To note about this clone: Other DNA sequences in this sample translate to the same CDR3. The CDR3 nucleotides are TGTGCCAGCAGAGGGGGTTATAATTCACCCCTCCACTTT. Protein: CASRGGYNSPLHF. The chain couples TRBV27 to TRBJ1-6; TRBD1 might be the D (6 bases). This CDR3 has 13 amino acids. Germline V gives CDR1 MNHEY, CDR2 SMNVEV (reference sequence). V was cut by 6 bases and J by 4 bases, with 7 bases left in between.